This entry concerns a single T cell receptor beta chain. This sample stems from a study of T cell responses to AZD1222 COVID-19 vaccine. Trimming left V 5 bases short and J 4 bases short, with 12 bases between. The V gene's germline CDR1 is MNHEY and CDR2 SVGEGT. This CDR3 contains 14 residues. Repertoires were generated with immunoSEQ multiplex PCR, while TCRdb's copy carries only in-frame clones and drops some. This repertoire shows about 85,000 clones, approximately 87% found once; its top ten account for roughly 7.5%. This sequence originates from an adult in good health. The source was peripheral blood, collected on day 0 of AZD1222 vaccination. The V call is TRBV6-2 or TRBV6-3, the J call TRBJ1-5, with D possibly being TRBD1 (5 bases). CDR3: CASSGVGGNQPQHF. For the CDR3, the DNA is TGTGCCAGCAGTGGGGTTGGGGGAAATCAGCCCCAGCATTTT.